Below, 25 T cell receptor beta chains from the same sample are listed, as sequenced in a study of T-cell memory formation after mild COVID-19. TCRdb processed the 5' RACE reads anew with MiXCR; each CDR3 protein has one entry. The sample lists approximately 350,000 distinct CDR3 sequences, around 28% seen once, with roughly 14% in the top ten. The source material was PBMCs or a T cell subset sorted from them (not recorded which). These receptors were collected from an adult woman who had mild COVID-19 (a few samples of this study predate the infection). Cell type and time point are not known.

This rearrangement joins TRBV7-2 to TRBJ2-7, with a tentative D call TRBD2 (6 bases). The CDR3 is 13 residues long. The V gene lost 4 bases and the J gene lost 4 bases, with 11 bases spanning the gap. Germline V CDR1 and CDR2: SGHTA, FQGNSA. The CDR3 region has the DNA TGTGCCAGCAGCTCCTGGACTATTTACGAGCAGTACTTC. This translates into CASSSWTIYEQYF.

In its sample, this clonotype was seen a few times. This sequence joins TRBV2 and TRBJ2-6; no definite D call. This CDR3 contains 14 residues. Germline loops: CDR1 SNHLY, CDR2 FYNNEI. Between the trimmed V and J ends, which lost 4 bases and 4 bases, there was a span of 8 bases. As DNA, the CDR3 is TGTGCCAGCAGTGGTCCCCCCGGGGCCAACGTCCTGACTTTC. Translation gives CASSGPPGANVLTF.

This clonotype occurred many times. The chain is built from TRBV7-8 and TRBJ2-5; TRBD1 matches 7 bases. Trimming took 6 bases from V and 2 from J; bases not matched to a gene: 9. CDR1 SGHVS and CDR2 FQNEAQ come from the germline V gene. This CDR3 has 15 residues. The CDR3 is CASRPNRQGQETQYF. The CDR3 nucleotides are TGTGCCAGCAGACCGAATCGACAGGGACAAGAGACCCAGTACTTC.

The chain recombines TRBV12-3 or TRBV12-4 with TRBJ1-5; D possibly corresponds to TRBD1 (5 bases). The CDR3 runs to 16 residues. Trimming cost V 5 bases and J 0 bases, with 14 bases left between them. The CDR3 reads CASSPSGGYSNQPQHF. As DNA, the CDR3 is TGTGCCAGCAGTCCCTCGGGGGGGTATAGCAATCAGCCCCAGCATTTT.

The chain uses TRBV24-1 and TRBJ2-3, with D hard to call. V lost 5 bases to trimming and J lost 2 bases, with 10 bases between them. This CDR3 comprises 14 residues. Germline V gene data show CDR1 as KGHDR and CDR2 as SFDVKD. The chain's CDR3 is CATSVRSTTDTQYF. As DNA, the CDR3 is TGTGCCACCAGTGTACGAAGTACCACAGATACGCAGTATTTT.

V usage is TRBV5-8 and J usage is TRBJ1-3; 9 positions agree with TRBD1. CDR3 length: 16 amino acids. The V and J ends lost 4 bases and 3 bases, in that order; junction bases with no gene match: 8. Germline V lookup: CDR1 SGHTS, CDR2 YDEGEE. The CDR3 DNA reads TGTGCCAGCAGCCAGCGCGGGACAGGGCTTGGAAACACCATATATTTT. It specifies CASSQRGTGLGNTIYF. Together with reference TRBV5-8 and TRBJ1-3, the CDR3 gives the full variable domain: EAGVTQSPTHLIKTRGQQATLRCSPISGHTSVYWYQQALGLGLQFLLWYDEGEERNRGNFPPRFSGRQFPNYSSELNVNALELEDSALYLCASSQRGTGLGNTIYFGEGSWLTVV.

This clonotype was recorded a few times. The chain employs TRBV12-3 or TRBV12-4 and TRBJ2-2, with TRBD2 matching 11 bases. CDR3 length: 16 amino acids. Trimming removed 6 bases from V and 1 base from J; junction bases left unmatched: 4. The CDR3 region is CASSPGTSGNTGELFF. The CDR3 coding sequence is TGTGCCAGCAGCCCCGGGACTAGCGGGAACACCGGGGAGCTGTTTTTT.

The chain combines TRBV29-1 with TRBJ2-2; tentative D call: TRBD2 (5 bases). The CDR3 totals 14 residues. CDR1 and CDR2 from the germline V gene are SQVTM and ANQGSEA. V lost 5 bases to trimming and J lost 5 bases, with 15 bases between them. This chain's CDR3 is CSVRHGDGTGELFF. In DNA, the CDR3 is TGCAGCGTTAGACACGGGGATGGGACCGGGGAGCTGTTTTTT.

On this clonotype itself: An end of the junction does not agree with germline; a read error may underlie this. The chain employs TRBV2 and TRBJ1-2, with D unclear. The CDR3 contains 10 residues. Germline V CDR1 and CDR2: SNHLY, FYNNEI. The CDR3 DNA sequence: TGTGCCAGCAGTGAACTAACCCAGTATTTC. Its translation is CASSELTQYF.

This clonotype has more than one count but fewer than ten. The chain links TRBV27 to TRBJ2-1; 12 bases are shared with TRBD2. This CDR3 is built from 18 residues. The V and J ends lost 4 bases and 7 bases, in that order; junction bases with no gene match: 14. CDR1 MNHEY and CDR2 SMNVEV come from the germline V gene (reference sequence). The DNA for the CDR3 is TGTGCCAGCAGTTCCGATCCACTAGCGGGAGGATCGGGTAATGAGCAGTTCTTC. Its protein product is CASSSDPLAGGSGNEQFF.

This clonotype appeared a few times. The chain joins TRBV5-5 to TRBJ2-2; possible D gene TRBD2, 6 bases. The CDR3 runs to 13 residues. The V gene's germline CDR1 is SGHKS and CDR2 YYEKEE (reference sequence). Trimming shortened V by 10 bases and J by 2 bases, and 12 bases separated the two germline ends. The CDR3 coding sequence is TGTGCCGGTGGACTACCCAACACCGGGGAGCTGTTTTTT. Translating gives CAGGLPNTGELFF.

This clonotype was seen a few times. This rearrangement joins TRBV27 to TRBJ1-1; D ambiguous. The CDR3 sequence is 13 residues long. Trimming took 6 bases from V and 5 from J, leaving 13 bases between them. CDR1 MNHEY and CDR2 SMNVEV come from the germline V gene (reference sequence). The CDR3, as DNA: TGTGCCAGCAGCACCACCCCTGCTACTGAAGCTTTCTTT. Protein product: CASSTTPATEAFF.

The CDR3 spells CASSFSGGVEETQYF. The CDR3 DNA is TGTGCCAGCAGCTTCAGCGGGGGTGTAGAAGAGACCCAGTACTTC. The chain carries TRBV7-2 and TRBJ2-5, with 8 bases that match TRBD2. This CDR3 has 15 residues. The germline gives CDR1 SGHTA, CDR2 FQGNSA. V lost 3 bases and J lost 3; bases outside the gene matches: 6.

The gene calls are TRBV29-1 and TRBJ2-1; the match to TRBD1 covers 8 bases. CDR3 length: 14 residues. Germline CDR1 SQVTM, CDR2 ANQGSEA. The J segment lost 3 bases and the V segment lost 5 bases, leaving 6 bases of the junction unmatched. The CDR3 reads CSVTGTGLYNEQFF. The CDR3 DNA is TGCAGCGTTACCGGGACAGGCCTCTACAATGAGCAGTTCTTC.

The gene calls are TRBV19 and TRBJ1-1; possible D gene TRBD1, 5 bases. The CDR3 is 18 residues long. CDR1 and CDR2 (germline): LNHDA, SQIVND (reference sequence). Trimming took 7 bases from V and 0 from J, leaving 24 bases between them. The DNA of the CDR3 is TGTGCCAGTACTCCCCGGGGAGACAGTAGTCTGGTGAACACTGAAGCTTTCTTT. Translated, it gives CASTPRGDSSLVNTEAFF.

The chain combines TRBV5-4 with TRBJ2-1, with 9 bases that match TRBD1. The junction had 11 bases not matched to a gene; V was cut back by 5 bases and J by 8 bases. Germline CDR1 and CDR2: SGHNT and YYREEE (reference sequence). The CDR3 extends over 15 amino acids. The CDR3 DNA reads TGTGCCAGCAGTTCGACACAGGGGGCTCTTTATGAGCAGTTCTTC. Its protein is CASSSTQGALYEQFF.

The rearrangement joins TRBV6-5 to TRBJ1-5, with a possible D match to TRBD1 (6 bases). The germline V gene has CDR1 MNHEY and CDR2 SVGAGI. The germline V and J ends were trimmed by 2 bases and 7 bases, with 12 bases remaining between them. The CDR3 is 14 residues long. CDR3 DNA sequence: TGTGCCAGCAGTTACGGGCAGGGGTACCAGCCCCAGCATTTT. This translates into CASSYGQGYQPQHF.

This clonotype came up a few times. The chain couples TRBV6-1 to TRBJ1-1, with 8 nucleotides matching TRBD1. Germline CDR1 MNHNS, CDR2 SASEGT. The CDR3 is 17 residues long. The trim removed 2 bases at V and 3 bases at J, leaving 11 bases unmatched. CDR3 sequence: CASSERQGRPRDTEAFF. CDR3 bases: TGTGCCAGCAGTGAAAGACAGGGGCGCCCGCGGGACACTGAAGCTTTCTTT.

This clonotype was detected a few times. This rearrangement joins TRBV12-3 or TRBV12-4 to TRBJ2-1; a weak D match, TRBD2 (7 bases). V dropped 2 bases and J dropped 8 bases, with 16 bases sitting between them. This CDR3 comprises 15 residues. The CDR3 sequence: CASSLRRGGSDEQFF. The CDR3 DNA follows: TGTGCCAGCAGTTTAAGGAGGGGGGGCTCGGATGAGCAGTTCTTC.

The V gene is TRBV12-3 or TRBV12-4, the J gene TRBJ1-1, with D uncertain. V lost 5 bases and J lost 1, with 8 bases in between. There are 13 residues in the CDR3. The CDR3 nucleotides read TGTGCCAGCAGTCGCGTACCGAACACTGAAGCTTTCTTT. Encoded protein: CASSRVPNTEAFF.

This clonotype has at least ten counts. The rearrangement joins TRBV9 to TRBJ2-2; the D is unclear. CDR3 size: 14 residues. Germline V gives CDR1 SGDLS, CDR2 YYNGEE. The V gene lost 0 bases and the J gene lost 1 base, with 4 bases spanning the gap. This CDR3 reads CASSVVQNTGELFF. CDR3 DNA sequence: TGTGCCAGCAGCGTAGTTCAGAACACCGGGGAGCTGTTTTTT. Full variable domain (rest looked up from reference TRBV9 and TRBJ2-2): DSGVTQTPKHLITATGQRVTLRCSPRSGDLSVYWYQQSLDQGLQFLIQYYNGEERAKGNILERFSAQQFPDLHSELNLSSLELGDSALYFCASSVVQNTGELFFGEGSRLTVL.

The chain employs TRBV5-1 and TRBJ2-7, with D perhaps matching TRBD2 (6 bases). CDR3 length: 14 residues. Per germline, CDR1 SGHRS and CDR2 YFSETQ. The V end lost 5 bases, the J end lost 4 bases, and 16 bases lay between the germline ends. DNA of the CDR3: TGCGCCAGCAGGACCGGGGGTGCCTTTTACGAGCAGTACTTC. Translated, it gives CASRTGGAFYEQYF.

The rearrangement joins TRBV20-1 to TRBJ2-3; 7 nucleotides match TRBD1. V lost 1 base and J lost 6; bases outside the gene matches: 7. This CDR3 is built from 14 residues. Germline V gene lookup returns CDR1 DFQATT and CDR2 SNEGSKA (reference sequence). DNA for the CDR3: TGCAGTGCTAGAGGCAGGGGGTCGATGGATACGCAGTATTTT. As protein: CSARGRGSMDTQYF.

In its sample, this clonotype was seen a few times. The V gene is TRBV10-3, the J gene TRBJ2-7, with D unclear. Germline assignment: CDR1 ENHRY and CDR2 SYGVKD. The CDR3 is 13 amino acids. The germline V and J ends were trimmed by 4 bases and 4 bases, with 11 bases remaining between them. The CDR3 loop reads CAISGSLGYEQYF. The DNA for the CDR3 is TGTGCCATCAGTGGCTCCCTGGGGTACGAGCAGTACTTC.

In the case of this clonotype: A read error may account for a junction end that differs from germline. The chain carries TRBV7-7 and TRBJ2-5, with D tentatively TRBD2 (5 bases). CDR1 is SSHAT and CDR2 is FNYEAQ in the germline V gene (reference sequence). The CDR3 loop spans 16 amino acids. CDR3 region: CASSPRFSASQETQYF. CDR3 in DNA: TGTGCTAGCAGCCCGAGGTTTAGCGCGTCACAAGAGACCCAGTACTTC.